This record concerns one T cell receptor beta chain sequence. This entry belongs to a study of regulatory T cells in long-lasting Graves disease. V was clipped by 2 bases and J by 6 bases, with 14 bases between them. The CDR3 is made up of 15 amino acids. Germline V gives CDR1 SGHRS, CDR2 YFSETQ. Sample time point: newly diagnosed GD, antithyroid drugs for less than 3 months. Construction of the TCR library relied on RNA isolated from PBMCs. Construction of the TCR beta libraries employed iRepertoire HTBI primers in conjunction with Arm-PCR of CDR3 regions. MiXCR, applied by TCRdb to the multiplex PCR reads, yields one record per CDR3 protein. Seen here are approximately 400,000 distinct CDR3 sequences, about 16% observed once, and the top ten hold 16%. The data were also submitted as part of a second study, on T cells in Graves' hyperthyroidism and ophthalmopathy.

This TCR was sampled from a woman in her twenties or thirties with Graves disease. This sequence joins TRBV5-1 and TRBJ2-2, with a tentative D call TRBD2 (5 bases). This material consisted of peripheral blood mononuclear cells (PBMCs), taken at new diagnosis, from a patient treated with antithyroid drugs. The CDR3 DNA is TGCGCCAGCAGCTTTAAGGGAGTAAATCCCGGGGAGCTGTTTTTT. Protein: CASSFKGVNPGELFF. Full variable domain (missing parts from reference TRBV5-1 and TRBJ2-2): KAGVTQTPRYLIKTRGQQVTLSCSPISGHRSVSWYQQTPGQGLQFLFEYFSETQRNKGNFPGRFSGRQFSNSRSEMNVSTLELGDSALYLCASSFKGVNPGELFFGEGSRLTVL.